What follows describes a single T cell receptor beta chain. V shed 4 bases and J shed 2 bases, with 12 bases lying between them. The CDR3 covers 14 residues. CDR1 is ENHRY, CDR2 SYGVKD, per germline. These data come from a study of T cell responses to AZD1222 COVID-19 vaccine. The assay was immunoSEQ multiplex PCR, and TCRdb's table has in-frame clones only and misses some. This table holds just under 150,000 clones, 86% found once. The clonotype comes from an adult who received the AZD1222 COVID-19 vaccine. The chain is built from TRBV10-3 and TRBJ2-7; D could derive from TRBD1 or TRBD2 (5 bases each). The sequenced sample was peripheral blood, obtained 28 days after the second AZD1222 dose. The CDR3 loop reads CAISARDGTYEQYF. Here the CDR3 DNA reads TGTGCCATCAGTGCCAGGGACGGGACCTACGAGCAGTACTTC.